This TCR beta chain comes out of a study of T-cell reconstitution after alpha-beta-depleted transplantation in children. This CDR3 comprises 15 residues. CDR1 is MDHEN, CDR2 SYDVKM, per germline. The V end lost 5 bases, the J end lost 2 bases, and 14 bases lay between the germline ends. TCRbeta library preparation incorporated unique molecular identifiers. Using its own MiXCR run on the PCR reads, TCRdb lists one record per CDR3 protein. This table has about 240,000 distinct CDR3 sequences, more than 20% appearing once. This clonotype occurred a few times. Antigen unknown. Study-level results: In some patients, recipient T cells and intrathymic progenitors surviving conditioning explained high day-60 diversity.

The V gene is TRBV28, the J gene TRBJ2-3, with D unclear. This specimen was PBMCs, taken before TCRalphabeta/CD19-depleted stem cell transplant. This receptor was taken from a girl under 10 years old with Fanconi anemia, due to receive a stem cell transplant. The chain's CDR3 is CASSQDEPVTDTQYF. The DNA of the CDR3 is TGTGCCAGCAGTCAGGATGAACCTGTCACAGATACGCAGTATTTT. The whole variable domain, filled in from reference TRBV28 and TRBJ2-3, reads DVKVTQSSRYLVKRTGEKVFLECVQDMDHENMFWYRQDPGLGLRLIYFSYDVKMKEKGDIPEGYSVSREKKERFSLILESASTNQTSMYLCASSQDEPVTDTQYFGPGTRLTVL.